The present T cell receptor beta chain was sequenced within a study of glioma-infiltrating T cells. Study results and caveats: CDR3 overlap between tissue and blood was very small. Non-neoplastic patients had below-expected tissue-blood divergence, while all gliomas exceeded expectation.

This clonotype was seen many times. Its antigen is as yet unknown. The V end lost 1 base, the J end lost 4 bases, and 8 bases lay between the germline ends. The CDR3 has 14 residues. The iRepertoire nested amplicon-rescue multiplex PCR amplified TCR alpha and beta CDR3s from RNA. For one-step reverse transcription and amplification, about 90-450 ng of tissue mRNA or PBMC total RNA was used. Via MiXCR, TCRdb re-called the multiplex PCR reads, giving one row per CDR3 protein. Of about 94,000 distinct CDR3 sequences listed, roughly 23% are singletons. The sample comprised glioma tissue, nonneoplastic brain tissue, or PBMCs (not recorded which). The chain employs TRBV12-3 or TRBV12-4 and TRBJ1-5; D is unresolved. The receptor was derived from a human donor with low-grade glioma or glioblastoma, undergoing nonglioma brain surgery, or in good health (not recorded which). This chain's CDR3 is CASSLGALNQPQHF. The CDR3, as DNA: TGTGCCAGCAGTTTAGGAGCCCTTAATCAGCCCCAGCATTTT.